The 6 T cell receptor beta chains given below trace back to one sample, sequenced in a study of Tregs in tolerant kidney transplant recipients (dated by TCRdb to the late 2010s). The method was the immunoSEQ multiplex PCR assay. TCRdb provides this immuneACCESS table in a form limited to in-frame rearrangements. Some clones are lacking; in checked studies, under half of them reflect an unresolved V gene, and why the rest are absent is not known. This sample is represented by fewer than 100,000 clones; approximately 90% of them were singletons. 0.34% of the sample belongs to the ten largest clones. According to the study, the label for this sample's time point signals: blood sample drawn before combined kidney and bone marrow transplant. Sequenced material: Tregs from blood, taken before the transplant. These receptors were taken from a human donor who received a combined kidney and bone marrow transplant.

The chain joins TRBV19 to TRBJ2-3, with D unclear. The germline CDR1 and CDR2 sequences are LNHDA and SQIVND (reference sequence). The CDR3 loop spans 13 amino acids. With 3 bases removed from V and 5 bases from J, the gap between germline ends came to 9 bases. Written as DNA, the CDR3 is TGTGCCAGTAGTATTAGGAAAGGAGATACGCAGTATTTT. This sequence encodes CASSIRKGDTQYF.

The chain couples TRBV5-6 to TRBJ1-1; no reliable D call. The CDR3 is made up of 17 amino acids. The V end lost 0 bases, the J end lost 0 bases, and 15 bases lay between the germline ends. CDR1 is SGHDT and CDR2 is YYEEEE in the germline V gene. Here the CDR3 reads CASSLAGWSPMNTEAFF. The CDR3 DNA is TGTGCCAGCAGCTTGGCCGGATGGAGCCCAATGAACACTGAAGCTTTCTTT.

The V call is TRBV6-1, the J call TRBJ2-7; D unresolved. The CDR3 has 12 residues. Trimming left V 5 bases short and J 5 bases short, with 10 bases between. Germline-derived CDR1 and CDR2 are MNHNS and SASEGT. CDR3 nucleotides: TGTGCCAGCAGTCACCCCCGACACGAGCAGTACTTC. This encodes CASSHPRHEQYF.

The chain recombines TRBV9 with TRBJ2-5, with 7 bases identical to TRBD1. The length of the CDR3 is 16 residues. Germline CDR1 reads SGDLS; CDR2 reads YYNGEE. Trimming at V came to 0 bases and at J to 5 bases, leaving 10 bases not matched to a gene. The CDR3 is CASSVAAGVGQETQYF. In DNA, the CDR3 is TGTGCCAGCAGCGTAGCAGCCGGGGTGGGACAGGAGACCCAGTACTTC.

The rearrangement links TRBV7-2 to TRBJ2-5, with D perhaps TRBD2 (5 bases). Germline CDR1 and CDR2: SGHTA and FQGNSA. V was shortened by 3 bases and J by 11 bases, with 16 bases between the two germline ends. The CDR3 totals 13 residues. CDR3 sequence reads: CASSLGGPVEQYF. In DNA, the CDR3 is TGTGCCAGCAGCTTGGGCGGGCCCGTTGAGCAGTACTTC.

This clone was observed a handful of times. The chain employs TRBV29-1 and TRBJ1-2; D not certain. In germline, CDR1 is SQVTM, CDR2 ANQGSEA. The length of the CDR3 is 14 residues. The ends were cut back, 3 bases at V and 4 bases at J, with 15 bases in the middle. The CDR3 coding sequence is TGCAGCGTTGAGACACCTGGGCAGATCTATGGCTACACCTTC. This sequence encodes CSVETPGQIYGYTF.